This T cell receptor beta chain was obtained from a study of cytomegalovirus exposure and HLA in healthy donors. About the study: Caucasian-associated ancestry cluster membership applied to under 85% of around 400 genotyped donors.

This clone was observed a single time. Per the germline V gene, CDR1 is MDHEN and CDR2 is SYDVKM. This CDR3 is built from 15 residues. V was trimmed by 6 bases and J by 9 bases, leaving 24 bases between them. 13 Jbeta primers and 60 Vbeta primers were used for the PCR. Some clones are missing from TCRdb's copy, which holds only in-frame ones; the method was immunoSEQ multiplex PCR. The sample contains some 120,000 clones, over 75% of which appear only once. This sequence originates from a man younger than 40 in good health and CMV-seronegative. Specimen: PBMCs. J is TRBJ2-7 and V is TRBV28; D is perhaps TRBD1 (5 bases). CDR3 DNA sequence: TGTGCCAGCAGGACGGCGGACAAGGTTTGGTTGGGGCAGTACTTC. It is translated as CASRTADKVWLGQYF.